This T cell receptor (beta chain) was obtained from a study of blood T cell repertoires in COVID-19. Losses at the gene ends were 2 bases for V and 4 bases for J; bases not matched to a gene: 8. This CDR3 comprises 16 residues. The germline CDR1 and CDR2 sequences are SGHRS and YFSETQ. The table came from immunoSEQ multiplex PCR; TCRdb's copy has only in-frame clones and leaves some out. The profile shows more than 150,000 clones, roughly nine tenths of them singletons. This receptor was identified in a man aged 65 to 79 with active or convalescent COVID-19. This chain links TRBV5-1 with TRBJ2-5, with 10 positions matching TRBD1. The sequenced sample was peripheral blood. The CDR3: CASSFTGQGTGETQYF. The DNA for the CDR3 is TGCGCCAGCAGCTTTACGGGACAGGGGACCGGAGAGACCCAGTACTTC.